Listed here are 26 T cell receptor beta chains from one sample, sequenced in a study of cytomegalovirus exposure and HLA in healthy donors. Using immunoSEQ multiplex PCR, the repertoire was profiled, and TCRdb retains in-frame clones only, with some absent. Of roughly 200,000 clones listed, roughly 86% were seen once; the top ten hold less than 9.5%. The sample was PBMCs. The receptors shown here come from a young man in good health and CMV-seropositive.

This clone came up many times. The chain combines TRBV5-5 with TRBJ1-4; perhaps TRBD1 as D (6 bases). The germline CDR1 and CDR2 sequences are SGHKS and YYEKEE (reference sequence). The ends were cut back, 3 bases at V and 7 bases at J, with 13 bases in the middle. The CDR3 has 14 residues. The CDR3 loop reads CASSWGLVGEKLFF. Here the CDR3 DNA reads TGTGCCAGCAGCTGGGGGCTTGTTGGTGAAAAACTGTTTTTT.

The CDR3 nucleotides are TGTGCCAGCAGTGACGGCCTGGGCGATGGCTACAATGAGCAGTTCTTC. Amino acid sequence: CASSDGLGDGYNEQFF. The rearrangement uses TRBV6-4 and TRBJ2-1; D remains unclear. This CDR3 is built from 16 residues. V lost 2 bases and J 3 bases, leaving 14 bases between the germline ends. The V gene's germline CDR1 is MRHNA and CDR2 SNTAGT.

The chain carries TRBV15 and TRBJ2-7; D is perhaps TRBD1 (5 bases). The CDR3 runs 14 residues. From germline, CDR1 is LNHNV and CDR2 YYDKDF (reference sequence). The germline V and J ends were trimmed by 2 bases and 0 bases, with 8 bases remaining between them. CDR3 nucleotides: TGTGCCACCAGCAGAAGGGGCTTCTCCTACGAGCAGTACTTC. The encoded protein is CATSRRGFSYEQYF.

V usage is TRBV9 and J usage is TRBJ2-7; 8 bases are shared with TRBD2. Unmatched junction bases numbered 14, after V lost 4 bases and J lost 5 bases. The CDR3 runs 16 residues. CDR1 is SGDLS, CDR2 YYNGEE, per germline. The CDR3 DNA reads as TGTGCCAGCAGCCTGACTAGCGAGGACCGCGAGGACGAGCAGTACTTC. It translates to CASSLTSEDREDEQYF.

The chain links TRBV5-1 to TRBJ2-2; 10 bases map to TRBD2. The CDR3 length is 15 residues. Germline CDR1 and CDR2: SGHRS and YFSETQ. V was clipped by 5 bases and J by 6 bases; unmatched bases: 7. The CDR3 sequence: CASRRAGGPAGELFF. In DNA, the CDR3 is TGCGCCAGCAGACGAGCGGGAGGGCCCGCCGGGGAGCTGTTTTTT.

This chain links TRBV7-2 with TRBJ2-7, with D unclear. Trimming shortened V by 1 base and J by 5 bases, and 12 bases separated the two germline ends. The CDR3 extends over 14 amino acids. Germline CDR1 reads SGHTA; CDR2 reads FQGNSA. The CDR3 here is CASSLDRVGNEQYF. CDR3 DNA: TGTGCCAGCAGCTTAGACCGGGTTGGGAACGAGCAGTACTTC.

CDR3 loop: CATSRARGGYTF. The CDR3, as DNA: TGTGCCACCAGCAGAGCCAGAGGCGGCTACACCTTC. The rearrangement links TRBV15 to TRBJ1-2, with D hard to call. The CDR3 has 12 residues. The V and J ends lost 1 base and 8 bases respectively, with 8 bases between them. Germline loops: CDR1 LNHNV, CDR2 YYDKDF (reference sequence).

J is TRBJ2-1 and V is TRBV5-6; 11 positions match TRBD2. The CDR3 sequence is 16 residues long. Germline CDR1 and CDR2: SGHDT and YYEEEE. V shed 4 bases and J 4 bases; nucleotides not matched to a gene: 7. The CDR3 loop reads CASSHAGTSGYNEQFF. DNA for the CDR3: TGTGCCAGCAGCCATGCCGGGACTAGCGGTTACAATGAGCAGTTCTTC.

V usage is TRBV7-3 and J usage is TRBJ2-6, with 8 bases matching TRBD1. V lost 5 bases to trimming and J lost 0 bases; unmatched junction nucleotides: 9. The CDR3 runs to 18 residues. Germline CDR1 and CDR2: SGHTA and FQGTGA. The CDR3 protein is CASSQRGTGSSGANVLTF. The CDR3 DNA is TGTGCCAGCAGCCAAAGGGGGACAGGCTCCTCTGGGGCCAACGTCCTGACTTTC.

This clone was observed a single time. The V and J genes are TRBV25-1 and TRBJ2-3; D is unclear. V lost 7 bases, J lost 0 bases, and 8 bases lay in between. The germline V gene encodes CDR1 MGHDK and CDR2 SYGVNS. The CDR3 length is 13 residues. The DNA of the CDR3 is TGTGCCAGCAACGCGGAGAGCACAGATACGCAGTATTTT. This gives the protein CASNAESTDTQYF.

The CDR3 nucleotides read TGCGCCAGCAGCCAAGATTGGGGGTCGATGGATGGCTACACCTTC. Its translation: CASSQDWGSMDGYTF. The chain carries TRBV4-1 and TRBJ1-2; D perhaps matches TRBD1 (5 bases). The CDR3 contains 15 residues. V lost 0 bases, J lost 6 bases, and 14 bases lay in between. Germline V gene data show CDR1 as MGHRA and CDR2 as YSYEKL.

V usage is TRBV28 and J usage is TRBJ1-2; 9 bases are shared with TRBD1. V shed 5 bases, J shed 1 base, and the junction held 14 bases outside the gene matches. The CDR3 contains 18 residues. CDR1 and CDR2 (germline): MDHEN, SYDVKM. The CDR3 is CASSPELQGTGINYGYTF. DNA of the CDR3: TGTGCCAGCAGTCCGGAGCTCCAGGGGACAGGGATTAACTATGGCTACACCTTC.

The rearrangement uses TRBV6-6 and TRBJ2-7; 8 bases align to TRBD1. Trimming at V came to 6 bases and at J to 4 bases, leaving 8 bases not matched to a gene. Germline V CDR1 and CDR2: MNHNY, SVGAGI (reference sequence). The CDR3 totals 14 residues. CDR3 protein: CASRTGVGPYEQYF. CDR3 coding DNA: TGTGCCAGCAGGACAGGGGTCGGGCCATACGAGCAGTACTTC.

The rearrangement joins TRBV28 to TRBJ1-4; the D gene is possibly TRBD1 (5 bases). The CDR3 spans 18 residues. V lost 1 base, J lost 6 bases, and 21 bases lay in between. Germline CDR1 is MDHEN and CDR2 is SYDVKM. CDR3 coding DNA: TGTGCCAGCAGTTTATTCGTGCCACCCCCCGGGACCGATGAAAAACTGTTTTTT. Translated, it gives CASSLFVPPPGTDEKLFF.

The chain couples TRBV2 to TRBJ1-6; no clear D. Deletions cut 4 bases from V and 3 bases from J, with 16 bases between. The CDR3 runs 17 residues. CDR1 and CDR2 (germline): SNHLY, FYNNEI. This chain's CDR3 is CASSGPSGGNYNSPLHF. DNA of the CDR3: TGTGCCAGCAGTGGTCCCTCGGGAGGGAACTATAATTCACCCCTCCACTTT.

This clone showed up many times. The V call is TRBV7-9, the J call TRBJ2-2, with TRBD1 matching 8 bases. The CDR3 spans 16 residues. V trimming: 0 bases; J trimming: 1 base; junction bases outside the gene matches: 1. CDR1 SEHNR and CDR2 FQNEAQ come from the germline V gene (reference sequence). CDR3 DNA: TGTGCCAGCAGCTTAGCGGGACAGGAGAACACCGGGGAGCTGTTTTTT. This translates into CASSLAGQENTGELFF.

This chain connects TRBV6-5 to TRBJ1-1; 7 bases line up with TRBD1. The CDR3 runs 14 residues. Germline values: CDR1 MNHEY, CDR2 SVGAGI. V shed 5 bases, J shed 6 bases, and the junction held 9 bases outside the gene matches. Written as DNA, the CDR3 is TGTGCCAGCAGTAAAACTGGGACAGCCGCTGAAGCTTTCTTT. Its translation is CASSKTGTAAEAFF.

The chain is built from TRBV2 and TRBJ1-3, with D maybe TRBD1 (5 bases). This CDR3 region has 14 residues. From germline, CDR1 is SNHLY and CDR2 FYNNEI. Trimming cost V 5 bases and J 4 bases, with 12 bases left between them. CDR3 protein: CASSPQGNGNTIYF. The CDR3 DNA reads as TGTGCCAGCAGTCCCCAGGGAAACGGAAACACCATATATTTT.

This rearrangement joins TRBV6-5 to TRBJ1-5; weak D call: TRBD1 (6 bases). The length of the CDR3 is 13 residues. Trimming cost V 5 bases and J 7 bases, with 12 bases left between them. Per germline, CDR1 MNHEY and CDR2 SVGAGI. The CDR3 loop reads CASSPQGTQPQHF. Here the CDR3 DNA reads TGTGCCAGCAGTCCCCAGGGGACACAGCCCCAGCATTTT.

This clone was seen only a few times. This chain joins TRBV7-9 and TRBJ1-2, with 10 bases matching TRBD1. V lost 0 bases and J lost 6; bases outside the gene matches: 1. CDR3 length: 14 amino acids. Per germline, CDR1 SEHNR and CDR2 FQNEAQ (reference sequence). The chain's CDR3 is CASSLAGTGDGYTF. CDR3 nucleotides: TGTGCCAGCAGCTTAGCCGGGACAGGGGATGGCTACACCTTC.

In the case of this clone: A read error may account for a junction end that differs from germline. The chain has TRBV27 and TRBJ2-7, with D perhaps TRBD1 or TRBD2 (5 bases each). The CDR3 extends over 13 amino acids. The germline V gene encodes CDR1 MNHEY and CDR2 SMNVEV (reference sequence). The chain's CDR3 is CAGRGSRGAEQYF. The CDR3 bases are TGCGCAGGTAGGGGCTCTAGAGGGGCCGAGCAGTACTTC.

The chain combines TRBV28 with TRBJ2-2; D gene unclear. CDR1 is MDHEN, CDR2 SYDVKM, per germline. With 9 bases removed from V and 1 base from J, the gap between germline ends came to 9 bases. There are 13 residues in the CDR3. CDR3 in amino acids: CASIRGNTGELFF. CDR3 DNA sequence: TGTGCCAGTATAAGAGGGAACACCGGGGAGCTGTTTTTT.

The chain uses TRBV7-2 and TRBJ2-7, with D possibly being TRBD1 (6 bases). The CDR3 is 14 amino acids. Between the trimmed V and J ends, which lost 2 bases and 2 bases, there was a span of 10 bases. CDR1 and CDR2 (germline): SGHTA, FQGNSA. The CDR3 here is CASSLNRAPYEQYF. The CDR3 DNA reads as TGTGCCAGCAGCTTAAACAGGGCCCCCTACGAGCAGTACTTC.

This chain links TRBV6-5 with TRBJ2-2; tentatively, D is TRBD1 or TRBD2 (5 bases each). Germline loops: CDR1 MNHEY, CDR2 SVGAGI. The CDR3 length is 13 residues. Trimming left V 7 bases short and J 8 bases short, with 14 bases between. In DNA, the CDR3 is TGTGCCAGCACCCGAGGGGCGGCGGGGGAGCTGTTTTTT. Encoded protein: CASTRGAAGELFF.

DNA of the CDR3: TGTGCCAGTGACAGGGACACTGAAGCTTTCTTT. It is translated as CASDRDTEAFF. The chain joins TRBV28 to TRBJ1-1, with TRBD1 matching over 7 bases. CDR1 and CDR2 (germline): MDHEN, SYDVKM. This CDR3 has 11 amino acids. Unmatched junction bases numbered 1, after V lost 9 bases and J lost 3 bases.

The rearrangement uses TRBV28 and TRBJ1-1; D gene uncertain. This CDR3 region has 14 residues. The germline gives CDR1 MDHEN, CDR2 SYDVKM. V lost 2 bases and J lost 0, with 7 bases in between. In DNA, the CDR3 is TGTGCCAGCAGTTTAAGGTTGATGAACACTGAAGCTTTCTTT. This codes for CASSLRLMNTEAFF. Full variable domain (missing parts from reference TRBV28 and TRBJ1-1): DVKVTQSSRYLVKRTGEKVFLECVQDMDHENMFWYRQDPGLGLRLIYFSYDVKMKEKGDIPEGYSVSREKKERFSLILESASTNQTSMYLCASSLRLMNTEAFFGQGTRLTVV.